The rows below give T cell receptor beta chains drawn from one sample of a study of cytomegalovirus exposure and HLA in healthy donors. Clones were sequenced by immunoSEQ multiplex PCR, and TCRdb holds only the in-frame ones, with some missing. Of about 57,000 clones in the sample, over 75% were seen once. What was sequenced was PBMCs. Receptors were obtained from a male donor in good health and CMV-seronegative. The CDR3 runs from the conserved cysteine through the conserved F or W. The order of the fields is V gene, J gene, clone size, D gene, CDR3 protein, CDR3 DNA. A D gene is named only where the DNA matches it firmly. Only some rows state a clone size, as once, few, many or a class for expanded clones.

TRBV15,TRBJ2-5,-,TRBD1,CATSRETGVGETQYF,TGTGCCACCAGCAGAGAGACAGGGGTAGGGGAGACCCAGTACTTC
TRBV5-1,TRBJ1-1,-,TRBD1,CASVDRARNTEAFF,TGCGCCAGCGTTGACAGGGCTAGGAACACTGAAGCTTTCTTT
TRBV30,TRBJ1-2,-,-,CAWSRGKGGYTF,TGTGCCTGGAGTCGGGGAAAGGGTGGCTACACCTTC
TRBV11-3,TRBJ2-5,-,TRBD1,CASSSGTGGETQYF,TGTGCCAGCAGCTCCGGGACAGGGGGAGAGACCCAGTACTTC
TRBV5-4,TRBJ1-1,-,TRBD1,CASSLPGQVNTEAFF,TGTGCCAGCAGCTTGCCGGGACAGGTGAACACTGAAGCTTTCTTT
TRBV7-2,TRBJ1-1,few,TRBD1,CASSARQGSTEAFF,TGTGCCAGCAGCGCTCGACAGGGGAGCACTGAAGCTTTCTTT
TRBV4-2,TRBJ1-4,few,-,CASSQGGGANEKLFF,TGTGCCAGCAGCCAAGGGGGAGGGGCTAATGAAAAACTGTTTTTT
TRBV7-8,TRBJ1-1,-,-,CASSLVGALRSTEAFF,TGTGCCAGCAGCCTTGTAGGGGCCCTCAGGAGCACTGAAGCTTTCTTT
TRBV28,TRBJ2-7,-,-,CASSSNEQYF,TGTGCCAGCAGTTCCAACGAGCAGTACTTC
TRBV7-2,TRBJ1-2,-,-,CASSLALGGTPSHTF,TGTGCCAGCAGCTTAGCGTTAGGGGGAACTCCGTCCCACACCTTC
TRBV7-9,TRBJ2-1,-,-,CASSAGGHNEQFF,TGTGCCAGCAGCGCAGGAGGCCACAATGAGCAGTTCTTC
TRBV5-1,TRBJ2-5,-,TRBD2,CASSSGGLAAQETQYF,TGCGCCAGCAGCTCGGGAGGACTAGCGGCACAAGAGACCCAGTACTTC
TRBV4-1,TRBJ1-6,few,TRBD1,CASSQDGVSDRVDSPLYF,TGCGCCAGCAGCCAAGATGGGGTATCAGACAGGGTTGATTCACCCCTCTACTTT
TRBV7-2,TRBJ2-7,-,TRBD2,CASSLSGGGGYEQYF,TGTGCCAGCAGCCTTAGCGGGGGGGGTGGCTACGAGCAGTACTTC
TRBV27,TRBJ2-4,-,TRBD1,CASSRDLVNPGQGFLVAKNIQYF,TGTGCCAGCAGCCGAGACTTGGTGAACCCGGGACAGGGTTTTCTGGTTGCCAAAAACATTCAGTACTTC
TRBV7-9,TRBJ1-2,-,-,CASSLDGGNGYTF,TGTGCCAGCAGCTTAGACGGGGGTAATGGCTACACCTTC
TRBV18,TRBJ1-1,-,TRBD1,CASSPRTGDTEAFF,TGTGCCAGCTCACCACGGACAGGGGACACTGAAGCTTTCTTT
TRBV4-1,TRBJ2-3,-,TRBD2,CASSHLGGGRPDTQYF,TGCGCCAGCAGCCATTTGGGCGGGGGTCGACCGGATACGCAGTATTTT
TRBV7-6,TRBJ1-1,-,TRBD1,CASSSQGAEAFF,TGTGCCAGCAGTTCGCAGGGGGCCGAAGCTTTCTTT
TRBV4-3,TRBJ2-7,-,-,CASSQEPETYEQYF,TGCGCCAGCAGCCAAGAACCGGAGACTTACGAGCAGTACTTC
TRBV19,TRBJ1-2,-,TRBD1,CAAGQGSYGYTF,TGTGCCGCGGGACAGGGGTCCTATGGCTACACCTTC
TRBV18,TRBJ1-6,-,TRBD1,CASSPNALGQGNSPLHF,TGTGCCAGCTCACCCAACGCGTTAGGACAGGGGAATTCACCCCTCCACTTT
TRBV5-1,TRBJ1-1,-,-,CASSLNSGANTEAFF,TGCGCCAGCAGCTTGAATTCAGGGGCGAACACTGAAGCTTTCTTT
TRBV29-1,TRBJ2-3,few,-,CSGFEERTDTQYF,TGCAGCGGCTTTGAGGAGCGCACAGATACGCAGTATTTT
TRBV11-2,TRBJ1-4,once,-,CASSSLRSAVEKLFF,TGTGCCAGCAGCTCGCTACGCTCTGCGGTAGAAAAACTGTTTTTT
TRBV18,TRBJ1-2,few,TRBD1,CASSPPSRAGTGGFYGYTF,TGTGCCAGCTCACCACCGTCCCGAGCCGGGACAGGGGGATTCTATGGCTACACCTTC
TRBV30,TRBJ1-2,-,TRBD1,CAWSTTQGVPYGYTF,TGTGCCTGGAGTACAACCCAGGGGGTCCCCTATGGCTACACCTTC
TRBV9,TRBJ2-7,few,-,CASSVGGGLSVYEQYF,TGTGCCAGCAGCGTAGGAGGAGGACTATCGGTCTACGAGCAGTACTTC